These T cell receptor beta chains were read from a single sample in a study of blood T cell repertoires in COVID-19. Assay used: immunoSEQ multiplex PCR; TCRdb lists only in-frame clones, some missing. The sample carries 150,000 to 200,000 clones, approximately 90% recorded once. The material sequenced was peripheral blood. The receptors here all came from a man under 40 with COVID-19, enrolled during active disease. The CDR3 runs from the conserved cysteine through the conserved F or W. The order of the fields is J gene, V gene, D gene, clone size, CDR3 DNA, CDR3 protein. A D gene is named only where the DNA matches it firmly. The listing skips clone size in some rows; elsewhere it reads once, few, many or a size class.

J: TRBJ1-1
V: TRBV6-1
D: TRBD1
size: -
DNA: TGTGCCAGCAGTGAGGACAGGAGAAGCGCTTTCTTT
CDR3: CASSEDRRSAFF

J: TRBJ1-1
V: TRBV6-5
D: TRBD1
size: -
DNA: TGTGCCAGCAGGGGTGGACAGGGGAACACTGAAGCTTTCTTT
CDR3: CASRGGQGNTEAFF

J: TRBJ1-2
V: TRBV19
D: TRBD1
size: -
DNA: TGTGCCAGTAGTCCTTCACCGGGACAGGGGCAATACACCTTC
CDR3: CASSPSPGQGQYTF

J: TRBJ2-7
V: TRBV10-3
D: TRBD1
size: -
DNA: TGTGCCATCAGCCCCCTTTCCGGGACAGGGAGCTACGAGCAGTACTTC
CDR3: CAISPLSGTGSYEQYF

J: TRBJ2-7
V: TRBV30
D: -
size: -
DNA: TGTGCCTGGAGTGTACAGGCGGTACTCTCCTACGAGCAGTACTTC
CDR3: CAWSVQAVLSYEQYF

J: TRBJ1-1
V: TRBV4-3
D: -
size: -
DNA: TGCGCCAGCAGCCAAGATCGCGGGGTCATGAACACTGAAGCTTTCTTT
CDR3: CASSQDRGVMNTEAFF

J: TRBJ1-5
V: TRBV30
D: -
size: -
DNA: TGTGCCTGGAGTCAGGGTATGGGCAATCAGCCCCAGCATTTT
CDR3: CAWSQGMGNQPQHF

J: TRBJ2-5
V: TRBV15
D: -
size: few
DNA: TGTGCCACCAGCAACGGACTCCAAGAGACCCAGTACTTC
CDR3: CATSNGLQETQYF

J: TRBJ1-4
V: TRBV10-3
D: TRBD1
size: once
DNA: TGTGCCATCAGTGCGCAGGGGACAGGGGAAAAACTGTTTTTT
CDR3: CAISAQGTGEKLFF

J: TRBJ1-1
V: TRBV18
D: TRBD1
size: -
DNA: TGTGCCAGCTCCCTAAACAGGGGAGAAGCTTTCTTT
CDR3: CASSLNRGEAFF

J: TRBJ2-7
V: TRBV19
D: TRBD2
size: -
DNA: TGTGCCAGCCGCTCGGGGGGGTTAGGGGTCCACGAGCAGTACTTC
CDR3: CASRSGGLGVHEQYF